The present TCR beta chain was sequenced within a study of Graves' ophthalmopathy and Graves' hyperthyroidism (dated by TCRdb to between 2018 and 2020). About the investigation overall: Peripheral blood was collected at initial diagnosis, prior to any treatment. To tell Graves' ophthalmopathy apart from Graves' hyperthyroidism, and to predict which patients would progress to ophthalmopathy, the study relied on TCR beta repertoire signatures. In total, 120 to 150 blood samples were TCR-sequenced: some 43 ophthalmopathy, some 72 hyperthyroidism and about 17 hyperthyroidism-to-ophthalmopathy patients. A discovery set of about 99 patients (roughly 43 ophthalmopathy, about 55 stable hyperthyroidism) was enrolled to explore V-J signatures distinguishing ophthalmopathy from hyperthyroidism. An independent validation cohort was composed of fewer than 20 hyperthyroidism patients and approximately 15 patients who later progressed from hyperthyroidism to ophthalmopathy. In several hyperthyroidism patients, the T-cell repertoires found in thyroid tissue were compared with those found in blood. After sampling, hyperthyroidism patients received methimazole starting at 30 mg daily, and ophthalmopathy patients received high-dose intravenous methylprednisolone.

Study-level results and caveats: Ophthalmopathy was separated from stable hyperthyroidism by the 13-signature model with around 89% sensitivity and just under 84% specificity in cross-validation and with 80%/75% in the test set. Sample size was not predetermined statistically, and investigators were not blinded to group allocation. Most expanded thyroid clonotypes with frequency above 0.001 were also detected in blood, suggesting blood repertoires may reflect the thyroid immune response. In validation, the model predicted ophthalmopathy progression with more than 70% sensitivity and roughly 72% specificity; some twelve predicted patients were CT-confirmed with GO in a median of approximately 6.5 months.

Taken from cysteine to phenylalanine, the CDR3 has 12 residues. The retained sequence is limited to the CDR3, 36 bases, with the frame set at the first base. From V the trimming removes 4 bases and from J it removes 4 bases, while the gene matches leave 3 bases of the junction unaccounted for. Reading the germline V gene gives CDR1 SQVTM and CDR2 ANQGSEA. For repertoire sequencing, TCR beta CDR3 regions were amplified from RNA transcripts. HTBI primers and the Qiagen OneStep RT-PCR kit were used in a first-round RT-PCR, which was followed by a second-round multiplex PCR, size selection and purification. Libraries were sequenced paired-end with 100 bp reads on an Illumina HiSeq2000. As for the authors' bioinformatics: SOAPnuke was used to process the reads, throwing out any read that had adapters, had uncalled bases, had a mean Phred below 15, or lacked an exact constant-primer or identifier match. COPE v1.2.5 was used to merge high-quality paired reads. Each unique nucleotide sequence was treated as a clonotype, and MiTCR v1.1 was used to align the clonotypes to the IMGT TRB V, D and J references. The analysis was limited to V-J combinations with a frequency above 0.0001, which together covered around 99% of the repertoires. For each V-J combination, a TCR clonal expansion and chaos score was defined as F50 clonal expansion divided by the chaos observed in the TCRdist matrix. Features were reduced by Welch's t-statistics and random forest to 10 to 15 V-J combinations, which fed a naive Bayes classifier. The Morisita-Horn index was used to measure how similar the thyroid and blood repertoires were. TCRdb reworked the public reads: Q25 trimming with fastp, MiXCR clone assembly, productive beta chains retained. Each CDR3 protein gets just one entry, which takes the most common genes and DNA from the rows behind it. Here the V and J calls rest on TCRdb's processing, not on the authors' analysis. Here the sample has about 700,000 distinct CDR3 sequences; about 41% occur a single time. In total, the top ten clones hold over 2.5% of the sample.

As to this clonotype: Its antigen has not been determined. Nothing much larger sits one base from this clone, and base qualities are not available.

Patients with ophthalmopathy had moderately to severely active disease, with a Clinical Activity Score of 3 or more, a NOSPECS grade of 4 or more, and a disease duration of less than 3 months. Patients were excluded if they had other autoimmune diseases, uncontrolled infections, pregnancy or lactation. Clinical symptoms, serum thyroxine, TRAb, thyroid ultrasound and orbital computed tomography formed the basis of the diagnosis. PBMCs were isolated from about 10 ml of fresh peripheral blood by Ficoll-Paque density gradient centrifugation. Total RNA was extracted using Trizol reagent, and RNA quality was checked on an Agilent 2100 Bioanalyzer.

This TCR came from an adult man with Graves' ophthalmopathy. The sample consisted of peripheral blood. The rearranged chain carries TRBV29-1 and TRBJ2-5, and 7 junction bases match TRBD1. The base sequence is TGCAGCGTTGGGCGGACAGGAGAGACCCAGTACTTC. Its product reads: CSVGRTGETQYF.